This TCR beta chain was sequenced in a study of shared clonotypes between healthy human individuals. Data came from immunoSEQ multiplex PCR; TCRdb stores just in-frame clones and leaves some out. This sample has approximately 2,000,000 clones, with 85% to 95% found just once. This TCR came from a man aged 18 to 30 in good health. Some clones in this sample may be carry-over from other donors' samples. The specimen sequenced was naive CD4+ T cells from PBMCs. The subset: CD45RA+ positively selected.

The CDR3 DNA reads as TGTGCCAGCAGCCGGCCGGGACAGGGGGCAGATACGCAGTATTTT. This sequence encodes CASSRPGQGADTQYF. The rearrangement links TRBV5-4 to TRBJ2-3, with 11 bases identical to TRBD1. CDR3 length equals 15 residues. Losses at the gene ends were 4 bases for V and 4 bases for J; bases not matched to a gene: 5. Per germline, CDR1 SGHNT and CDR2 YYREEE (reference sequence).